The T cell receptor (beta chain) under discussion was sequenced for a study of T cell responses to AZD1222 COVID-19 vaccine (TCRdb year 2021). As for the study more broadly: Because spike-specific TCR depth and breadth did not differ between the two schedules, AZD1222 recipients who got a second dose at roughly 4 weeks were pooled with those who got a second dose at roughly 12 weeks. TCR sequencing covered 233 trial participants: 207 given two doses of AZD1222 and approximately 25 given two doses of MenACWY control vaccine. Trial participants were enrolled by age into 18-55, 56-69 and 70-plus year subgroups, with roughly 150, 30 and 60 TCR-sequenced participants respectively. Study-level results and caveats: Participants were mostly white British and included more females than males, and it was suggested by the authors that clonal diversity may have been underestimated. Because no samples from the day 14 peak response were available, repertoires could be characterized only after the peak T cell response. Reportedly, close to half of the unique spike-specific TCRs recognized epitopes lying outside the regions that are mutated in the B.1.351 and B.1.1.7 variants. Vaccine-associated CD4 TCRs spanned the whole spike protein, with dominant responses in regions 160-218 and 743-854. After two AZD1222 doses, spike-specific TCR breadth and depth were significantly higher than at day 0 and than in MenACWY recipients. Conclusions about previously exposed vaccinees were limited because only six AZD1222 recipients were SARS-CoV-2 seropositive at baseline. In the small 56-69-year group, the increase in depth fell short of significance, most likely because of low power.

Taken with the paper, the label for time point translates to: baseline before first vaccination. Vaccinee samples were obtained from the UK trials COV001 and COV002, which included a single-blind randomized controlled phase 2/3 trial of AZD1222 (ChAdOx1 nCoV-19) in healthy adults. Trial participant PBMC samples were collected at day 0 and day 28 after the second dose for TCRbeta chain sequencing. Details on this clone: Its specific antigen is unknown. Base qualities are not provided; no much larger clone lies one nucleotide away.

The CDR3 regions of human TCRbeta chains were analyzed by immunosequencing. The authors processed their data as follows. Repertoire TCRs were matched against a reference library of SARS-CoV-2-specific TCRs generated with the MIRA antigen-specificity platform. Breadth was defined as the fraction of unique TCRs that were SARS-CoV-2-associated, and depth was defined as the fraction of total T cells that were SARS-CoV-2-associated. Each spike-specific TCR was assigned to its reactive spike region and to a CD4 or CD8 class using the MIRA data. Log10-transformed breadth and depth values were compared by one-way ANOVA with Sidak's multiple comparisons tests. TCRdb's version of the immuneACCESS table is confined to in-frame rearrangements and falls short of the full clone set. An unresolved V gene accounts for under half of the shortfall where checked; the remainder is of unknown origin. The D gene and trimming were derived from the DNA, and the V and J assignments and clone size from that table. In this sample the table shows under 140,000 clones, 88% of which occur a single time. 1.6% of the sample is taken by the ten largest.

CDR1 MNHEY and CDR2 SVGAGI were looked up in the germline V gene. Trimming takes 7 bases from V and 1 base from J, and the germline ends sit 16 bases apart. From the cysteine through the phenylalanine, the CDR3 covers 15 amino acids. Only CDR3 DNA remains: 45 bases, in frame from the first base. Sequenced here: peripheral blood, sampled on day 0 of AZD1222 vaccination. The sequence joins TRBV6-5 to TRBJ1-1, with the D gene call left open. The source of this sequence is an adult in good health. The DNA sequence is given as TGTGCCAGCACCGAGACATGGGCTAGGAACACTGAAGCTTTCTTT. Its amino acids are CASTETWARNTEAFF.